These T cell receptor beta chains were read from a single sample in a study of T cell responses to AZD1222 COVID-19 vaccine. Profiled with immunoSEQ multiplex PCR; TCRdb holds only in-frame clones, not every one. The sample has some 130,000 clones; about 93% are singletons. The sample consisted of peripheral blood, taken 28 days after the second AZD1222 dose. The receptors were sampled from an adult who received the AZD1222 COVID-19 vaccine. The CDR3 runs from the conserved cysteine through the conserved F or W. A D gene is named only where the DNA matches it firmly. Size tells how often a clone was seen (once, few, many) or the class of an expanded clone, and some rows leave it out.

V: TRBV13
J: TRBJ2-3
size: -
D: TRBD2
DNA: TGTGCCAGCAGCTGGACTAGCGGGGGGCCCAGCACAGATACGCAGTATTTT
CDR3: CASSWTSGGPSTDTQYF

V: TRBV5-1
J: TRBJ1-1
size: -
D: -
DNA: TGCGCCAGCAGCTTGTGGGAGGGTGACACTGAAGCTTTCTTT
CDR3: CASSLWEGDTEAFF

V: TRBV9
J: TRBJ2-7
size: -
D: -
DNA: TGTGCCAGCAGCGTAGCCGGGACACCCTTGAACGAGCAGTACTTC
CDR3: CASSVAGTPLNEQYF

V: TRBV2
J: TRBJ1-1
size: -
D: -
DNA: TGTGCCAGCGTTCCAGGGACGAACACTGAAGCTTTCTTT
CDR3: CASVPGTNTEAFF

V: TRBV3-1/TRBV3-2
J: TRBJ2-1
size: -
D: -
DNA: TGTGCCAGCAGCCAAGTCCGTCGAAGTTACAATGAGCAGTTCTTC
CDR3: CASSQVRRSYNEQFF

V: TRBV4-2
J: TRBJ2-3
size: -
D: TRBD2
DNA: TGTGCCAGCAGCCAGGTAGCGGGGGGGCCGGGAGATACGCAGTATTTT
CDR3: CASSQVAGGPGDTQYF

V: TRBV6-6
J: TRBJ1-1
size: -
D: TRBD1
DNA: TGTGCCAGCAGTCAACCGGGGAACAGGGGATACGGGATGAACACTGAAGCTTTCTTT
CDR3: CASSQPGNRGYGMNTEAFF

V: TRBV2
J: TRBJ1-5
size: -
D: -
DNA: TGTGCCAGCAGTGTAGCGTGGCAGCCCCAGCATTTT
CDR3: CASSVAWQPQHF

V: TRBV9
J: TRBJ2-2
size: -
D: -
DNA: TGTGCCAGCAGCGCCAGCAGGGGATCGAACACCGGGGAGCTGTTTTTT
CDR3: CASSASRGSNTGELFF

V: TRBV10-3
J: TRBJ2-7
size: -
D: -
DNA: TGTGCCATCAGCGACTCAGGGGGGGCCTCTGCCTACGAGCAGTACTTC
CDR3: CAISDSGGASAYEQYF

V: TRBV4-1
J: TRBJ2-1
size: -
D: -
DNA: TGCGCCAGCAGTCTCAGGGTCAGACATTTGAATGAGCAGTTCTTC
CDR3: CASSLRVRHLNEQFF

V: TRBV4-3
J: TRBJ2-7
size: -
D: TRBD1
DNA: TGCGCCAGCAGCCAAGCACCCGGGGACAGAGACTACGAGCAGTACTTC
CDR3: CASSQAPGDRDYEQYF

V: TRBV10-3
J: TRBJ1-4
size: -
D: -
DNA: TGTGCCATCAGTGAAGCTTACTCTCCAACTAATGAAAAACTGTTTTTT
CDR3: CAISEAYSPTNEKLFF

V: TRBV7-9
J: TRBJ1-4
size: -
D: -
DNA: TGTGCCAGCAGCTTAACGGGGGCCCATAATGAAAAACTGTTTTTT
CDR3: CASSLTGAHNEKLFF

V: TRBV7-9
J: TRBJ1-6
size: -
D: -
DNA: TGTGCCAGCAGCTTAGTGGGTCTCGGGAATTCACCCCTCCACTTT
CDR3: CASSLVGLGNSPLHF

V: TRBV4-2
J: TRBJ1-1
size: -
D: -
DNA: TGTGCCAGCAGCCAAGGACAGCTGAACACTGAAGCTTTCTTT
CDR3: CASSQGQLNTEAFF

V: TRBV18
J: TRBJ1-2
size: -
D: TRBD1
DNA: TGTGCCAGCTCACTCGGGACCGGGACAGGGAACTATGGCTACACCTTC
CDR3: CASSLGTGTGNYGYTF

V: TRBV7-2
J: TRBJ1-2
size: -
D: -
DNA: TGTGCCAGCAGCCCTCAAGGGGGGGCAGGCTATGGCTACACCTTC
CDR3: CASSPQGGAGYGYTF

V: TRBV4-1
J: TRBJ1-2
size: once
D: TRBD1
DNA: TGCGCCAGCAGCCAAGATATTAGGGGACAGGAAGATGGCTACACCTTC
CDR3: CASSQDIRGQEDGYTF

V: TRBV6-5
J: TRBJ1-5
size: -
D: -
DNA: TGTGCCAGCGTGGTAGGGCAAGGACAGCCCCAGCATTTT
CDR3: CASVVGQGQPQHF

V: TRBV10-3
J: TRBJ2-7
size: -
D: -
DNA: TGTGCCATCAGTGAGATAGACCTGACGGGTTCCTACGAGCAGTACTTC
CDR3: CAISEIDLTGSYEQYF

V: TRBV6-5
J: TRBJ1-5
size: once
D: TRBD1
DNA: TGTGCCAGCAGGCCGGGACAGCACAATCAGCCCCAGCATTTT
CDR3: CASRPGQHNQPQHF

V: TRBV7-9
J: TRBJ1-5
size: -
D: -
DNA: TGTGCCAGCAGCCCAGGGCAGGGGTACAATCAGCCCCAGCATTTT
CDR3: CASSPGQGYNQPQHF

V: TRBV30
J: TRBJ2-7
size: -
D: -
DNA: TGTGCCTGGACTCGGGGCGGGACAGATCATTTCGAGCAGTACTTC
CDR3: CAWTRGGTDHFEQYF

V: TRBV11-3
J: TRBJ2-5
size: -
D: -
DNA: TGTGCCAGCAGCTTAGGGCGGGGTTACAGGGAGACCCAGTACTTC
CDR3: CASSLGRGYRETQYF

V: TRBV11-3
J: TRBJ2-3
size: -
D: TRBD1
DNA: TGTGCCAGCAGCCCCGGGGACAGGGGCGGTGGTACGCAGTATTTT
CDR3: CASSPGDRGGGTQYF

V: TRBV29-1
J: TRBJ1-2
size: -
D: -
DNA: TGCAGCGTTGAGGGTGGGACCGCGAACTATGGCTACACCTTC
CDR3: CSVEGGTANYGYTF

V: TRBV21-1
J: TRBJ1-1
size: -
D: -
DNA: TGTGCCCCCTACATCGCAACCCCGACACCACCGGTAGCTTTCTTT
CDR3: CAPYIATPTPPVAFF

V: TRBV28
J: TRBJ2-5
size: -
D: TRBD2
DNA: TGTGCCAGCAGTTTACTAGCGGGGGGTTCGGGCGAGACCCAGTACTTC
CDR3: CASSLLAGGSGETQYF

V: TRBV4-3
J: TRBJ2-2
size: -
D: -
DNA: TGCGCCAGCAGCCAATTCAGGGAGGGGGCCGGGGAGCTGTTTTTT
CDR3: CASSQFREGAGELFF

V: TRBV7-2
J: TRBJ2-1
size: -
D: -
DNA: TGTGCCAGCAGCTTAGACTTGTCTGGCAGCCAGTACAATGAGCAGTTCTTC
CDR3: CASSLDLSGSQYNEQFF

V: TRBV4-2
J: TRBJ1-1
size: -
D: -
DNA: TGTGCCAGCAGTCCCAGGACGGGGAACACTGAAGCTTTCTTT
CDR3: CASSPRTGNTEAFF

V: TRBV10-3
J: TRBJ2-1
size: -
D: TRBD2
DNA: TGTGCCATCAGTGAGTCGCCGGGACTAGGTCACCGGGGTTGGTTGAATGAGCAGTTCTTC
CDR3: CAISESPGLGHRGWLNEQFF

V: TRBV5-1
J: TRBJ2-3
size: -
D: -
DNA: TGCGCCAGCAGCCAGGTGGGCAGGCACACAGATACGCAGTATTTT
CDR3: CASSQVGRHTDTQYF

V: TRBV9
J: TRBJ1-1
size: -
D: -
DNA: TGTGCCAGCAGCGTAATATCTGAAGCTTTCTTT
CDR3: CASSVISEAFF

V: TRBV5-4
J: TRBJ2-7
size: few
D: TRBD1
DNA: TGTGCCAGCAGCCGTGGGGGACAGGGGTACGAGCAGTACTTC
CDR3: CASSRGGQGYEQYF

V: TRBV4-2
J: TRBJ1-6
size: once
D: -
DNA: TGTGCCAGCAGCCAAACCGCGCATAATTCACCCCTCCACTTT
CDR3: CASSQTAHNSPLHF

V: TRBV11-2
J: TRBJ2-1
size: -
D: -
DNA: TGTGCCAGCAGCCCCAGGGGCGGGGCCTCCTACAATGAGCAGTTCTTC
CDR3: CASSPRGGASYNEQFF

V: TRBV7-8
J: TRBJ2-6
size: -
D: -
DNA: TGTGCCAGCAGCTTAGTTTTCGGGCGGTACTCTGGGGCCAACGTCCTGACTTTC
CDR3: CASSLVFGRYSGANVLTF

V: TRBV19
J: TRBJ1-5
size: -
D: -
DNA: TGTGCCAGTAGTATGAGGGTCAATCAGCCCCAGCATTTT
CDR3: CASSMRVNQPQHF

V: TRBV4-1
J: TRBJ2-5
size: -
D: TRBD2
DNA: TGCGCCAGCAGCCTTTCCGGGGGGGAACAAGAGACCCAGTACTTC
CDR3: CASSLSGGEQETQYF

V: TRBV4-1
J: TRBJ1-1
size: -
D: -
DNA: TGCGCCAGCAGCCAAGAGGCCCAGGTCAACACTGAAGCTTTCTTT
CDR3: CASSQEAQVNTEAFF